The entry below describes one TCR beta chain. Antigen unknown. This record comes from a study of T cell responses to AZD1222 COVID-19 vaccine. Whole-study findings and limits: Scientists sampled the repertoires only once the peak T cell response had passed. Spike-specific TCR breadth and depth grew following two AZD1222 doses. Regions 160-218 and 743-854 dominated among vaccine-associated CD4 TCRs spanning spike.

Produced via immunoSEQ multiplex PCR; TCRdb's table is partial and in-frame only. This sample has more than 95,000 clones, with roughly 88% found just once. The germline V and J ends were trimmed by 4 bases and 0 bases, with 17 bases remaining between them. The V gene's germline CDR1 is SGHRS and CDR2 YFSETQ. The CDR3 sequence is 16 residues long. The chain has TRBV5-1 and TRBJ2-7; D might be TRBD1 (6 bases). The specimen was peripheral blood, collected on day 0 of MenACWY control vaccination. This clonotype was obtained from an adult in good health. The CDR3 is CASSPRGRASSYEQYF. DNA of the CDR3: TGCGCCAGCAGCCCCAGGGGCAGGGCCAGCTCCTACGAGCAGTACTTC.